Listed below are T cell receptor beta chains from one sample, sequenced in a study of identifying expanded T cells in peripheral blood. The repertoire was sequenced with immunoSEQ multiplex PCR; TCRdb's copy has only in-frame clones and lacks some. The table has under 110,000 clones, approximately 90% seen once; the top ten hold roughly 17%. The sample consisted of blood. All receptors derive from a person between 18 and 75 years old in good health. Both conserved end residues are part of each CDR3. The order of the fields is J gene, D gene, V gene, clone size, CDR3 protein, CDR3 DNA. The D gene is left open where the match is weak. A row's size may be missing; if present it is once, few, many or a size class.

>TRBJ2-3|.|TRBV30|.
CAWRAVADTQYF
TGTGCCTGGAGAGCAGTAGCGGATACGCAGTATTTT
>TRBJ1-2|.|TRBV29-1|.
CSVEDGLRVYGYTF
TGCAGCGTTGAAGATGGTCTACGGGTCTATGGCTACACCTTC
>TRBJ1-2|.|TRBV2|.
CASSASTPNYGYTF
TGTGCCAGCAGCGCTTCGACACCTAACTATGGCTACACCTTC
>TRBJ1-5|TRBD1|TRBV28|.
CASSAPTGVAQPQHF
TGTGCCAGCAGTGCCCCGACAGGGGTTGCTCAGCCCCAGCATTTT
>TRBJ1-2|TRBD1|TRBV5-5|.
CASSVGQGDGYTF
TGTGCCAGCAGCGTCGGACAGGGGGATGGCTACACCTTC
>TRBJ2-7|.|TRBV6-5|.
CASSYSGIGVYEQYF
TGTGCCAGCAGTTACTCAGGGATAGGGGTCTACGAGCAGTACTTC
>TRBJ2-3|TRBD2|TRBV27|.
CASSLLLTSGGASDTQYF
TGTGCCAGCAGTTTATTGTTAACTAGCGGGGGGGCCTCAGATACGCAGTATTTT
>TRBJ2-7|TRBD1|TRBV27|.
CASSGTGLYEQYF
TGTGCCAGCTCCGGGACAGGATTATACGAGCAGTACTTC
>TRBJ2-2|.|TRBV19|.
CASSGFTGTGNTGELFF
TGTGCCAGTAGCGGATTCACCGGGACTGGGAACACCGGGGAGCTGTTTTTT
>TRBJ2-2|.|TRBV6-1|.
CASSENVLFF
TGTGCCAGCAGTGAAAACGTCCTGTTTTTT
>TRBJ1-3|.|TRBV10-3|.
CAISGGGRNTIYF
TGTGCCATCAGTGGGGGGGGAAGGAACACCATATATTTT
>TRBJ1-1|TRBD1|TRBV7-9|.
CAGTGMNTEAFF
TGTGCGGGGACAGGGATGAACACTGAAGCTTTCTTT
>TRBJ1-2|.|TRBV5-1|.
CASSLSTLGEGYGYTF
TGCGCCAGCAGCCTTTCTACCTTAGGGGAGGGCTATGGCTACACCTTC
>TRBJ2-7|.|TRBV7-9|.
CASSLVGGPRAYEQYF
TGTGCCAGCAGCCTCGTAGGGGGGCCACGGGCCTACGAGCAGTACTTC
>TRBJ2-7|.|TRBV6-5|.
CASRGYEQYF
TGTGCCAGCAGGGGCTACGAGCAGTACTTC
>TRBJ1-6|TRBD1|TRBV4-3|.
CASSQQGALGSPLHF
TGCGCCAGCAGCCAACAGGGGGCTTTAGGTTCACCCCTCCACTTT
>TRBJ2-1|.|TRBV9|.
CASSVGGGHYNEQFF
TGTGCCAGCAGCGTAGGCGGGGGCCACTACAATGAGCAGTTCTTC
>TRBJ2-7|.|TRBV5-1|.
CASSDTYEQYF
TGCGCCAGCAGCGATACCTACGAGCAGTACTTC
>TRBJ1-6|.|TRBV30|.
CASETGYNSPLHF
TGTGCCTCTGAGACAGGCTATAATTCACCCCTCCACTTT
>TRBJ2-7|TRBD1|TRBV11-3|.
CASSLDLQGDSYEQYF
TGTGCCAGCAGCTTAGACCTGCAGGGGGATTCCTACGAGCAGTACTTC
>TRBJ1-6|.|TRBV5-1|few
CASSLGVDSPLHF
TGCGCCAGCAGCTTGGGGGTTGACTCACCCCTCCACTTT
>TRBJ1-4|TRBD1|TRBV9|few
CAKGVDSGGPNEKLFF
TGTGCCAAGGGGGTAGATTCAGGGGGACCTAATGAAAAACTGTTTTTT
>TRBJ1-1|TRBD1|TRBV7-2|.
CASSPRQGGGTEAFF
TGTGCCAGCAGCCCCCGACAGGGAGGGGGAACTGAAGCTTTCTTT
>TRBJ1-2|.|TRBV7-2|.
CASSLTVGWHGYTF
TGTGCCAGCAGCCTGACGGTGGGGTGGCACGGCTACACCTTC
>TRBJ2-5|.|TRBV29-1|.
CSVARLGETQYF
TGCAGCGTTGCCCGACTAGGGGAGACCCAGTACTTC
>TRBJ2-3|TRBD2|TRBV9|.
CASSVAAGLAGTDTQYF
TGTGCCAGCAGCGTAGCCGCAGGACTAGCGGGGACAGATACGCAGTATTTT
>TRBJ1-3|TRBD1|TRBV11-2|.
CASSFGTGGPGNTIYF
TGTGCCAGCAGCTTCGGGACAGGGGGTCCTGGAAACACCATATATTTT
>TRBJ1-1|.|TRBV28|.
CASRPGTILSEAFF
TGTGCCAGCAGGCCCGGGACTATACTCAGTGAAGCTTTCTTT
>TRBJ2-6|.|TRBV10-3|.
CAITPGGANVLTF
TGTGCCATCACCCCAGGTGGGGCCAACGTCCTGACTTTC
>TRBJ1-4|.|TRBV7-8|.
CASSLISGGKLFF
TGTGCCAGCAGCTTAATCTCGGGCGGAAAACTGTTTTTT
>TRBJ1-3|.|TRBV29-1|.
CSVGEGYGNTIYF
TGCAGCGTTGGAGAGGGCTATGGAAACACCATATATTTT
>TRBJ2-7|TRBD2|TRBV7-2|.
CASSQVSGGTYEQYF
TGTGCCAGCAGCCAAGTTAGCGGGGGGACCTACGAGCAGTACTTC
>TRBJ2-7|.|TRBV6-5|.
CASSYSSGTEDEQYF
TGTGCCAGCAGTTACTCCTCCGGGACGGAGGACGAGCAGTACTTC
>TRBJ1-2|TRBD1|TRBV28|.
CASSSGQGAANYGYTF
TGTGCCAGCAGTTCGGGACAGGGGGCCGCTAACTATGGCTACACCTTC
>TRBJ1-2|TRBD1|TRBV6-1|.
CASTRKGQGDYGYTF
TGTGCCAGCACCCGAAAGGGGCAGGGGGACTATGGCTACACCTTC
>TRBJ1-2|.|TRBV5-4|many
CASSITGRGGYTF
TGTGCCAGCAGCATAACAGGGAGGGGTGGCTACACCTTC
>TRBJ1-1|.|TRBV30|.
CAWSVPLYDTEAFF
TGTGCCTGGAGTGTACCCCTGTACGACACTGAAGCTTTCTTT
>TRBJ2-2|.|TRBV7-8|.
CASSLRGANTGELFF
TGTGCCAGCAGCCTCCGAGGGGCGAACACCGGGGAGCTGTTTTTT
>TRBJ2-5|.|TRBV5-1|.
CASSADQETQYF
TGCGCCAGCAGCGCGGATCAAGAGACCCAGTACTTC
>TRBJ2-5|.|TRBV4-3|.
CASSQGSTGAETQYF
TGCGCCAGCAGCCAAGGGTCTACCGGGGCTGAGACCCAGTACTTC
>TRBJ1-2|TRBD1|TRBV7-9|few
CASSSGTGDYGYTF
TGTGCCAGCAGCTCTGGGACAGGGGACTATGGCTACACCTTC
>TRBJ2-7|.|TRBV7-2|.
CASSRRADLLYEQYF
TGTGCCAGCAGCCGAAGGGCAGACCTCCTTTACGAGCAGTACTTC
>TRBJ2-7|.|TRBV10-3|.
CAISESVGDYEQYF
TGTGCCATCAGTGAGTCGGTGGGGGATTACGAGCAGTACTTC
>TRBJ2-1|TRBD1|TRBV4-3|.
CASSHLPGQGNEQFF
TGCGCCAGCAGCCACCTCCCGGGACAGGGGAATGAGCAGTTCTTC
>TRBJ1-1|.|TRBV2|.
CASRGTEAFF
TGTGCCAGCAGGGGGACTGAAGCTTTCTTT
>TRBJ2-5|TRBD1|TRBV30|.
CAWSVLVEDRGPETQYF
TGTGCCTGGAGTGTACTGGTCGAGGACAGGGGGCCAGAGACCCAGTACTTC
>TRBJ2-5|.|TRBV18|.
CASSQRGTETQYF
TGTGCCAGCTCCCAGAGGGGAACAGAGACCCAGTACTTC
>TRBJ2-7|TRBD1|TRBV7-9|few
CASSRSGTAYEQYF
TGTGCCAGCAGCCGCTCCGGGACAGCCTACGAGCAGTACTTC
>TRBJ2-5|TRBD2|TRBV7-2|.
CASSLAASGRSGETQYF
TGTGCCAGCAGCTTAGCGGCTAGCGGAAGGAGTGGAGAGACCCAGTACTTC
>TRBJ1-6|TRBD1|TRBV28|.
CASSPGGYNSPLHF
TGTGCCAGCAGTCCAGGGGGTTATAATTCACCCCTCCACTTT
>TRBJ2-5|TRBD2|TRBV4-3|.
CASSRHRGVLETQYF
TGCGCCAGCAGCCGCCACCGGGGGGTTTTGGAGACCCAGTACTTC
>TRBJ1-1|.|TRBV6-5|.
CASSLLGLGGEAFF
TGTGCCAGCAGCTTACTTGGACTGGGAGGTGAAGCTTTCTTT
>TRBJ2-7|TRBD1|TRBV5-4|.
CASSLVSPGGYYEQYF
TGTGCCAGCAGCTTGGTTTCTCCAGGGGGATACTACGAGCAGTACTTC
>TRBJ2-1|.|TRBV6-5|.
CASSIGQGYNEQFF
TGTGCCAGCAGTATAGGCCAGGGTTACAATGAGCAGTTCTTC